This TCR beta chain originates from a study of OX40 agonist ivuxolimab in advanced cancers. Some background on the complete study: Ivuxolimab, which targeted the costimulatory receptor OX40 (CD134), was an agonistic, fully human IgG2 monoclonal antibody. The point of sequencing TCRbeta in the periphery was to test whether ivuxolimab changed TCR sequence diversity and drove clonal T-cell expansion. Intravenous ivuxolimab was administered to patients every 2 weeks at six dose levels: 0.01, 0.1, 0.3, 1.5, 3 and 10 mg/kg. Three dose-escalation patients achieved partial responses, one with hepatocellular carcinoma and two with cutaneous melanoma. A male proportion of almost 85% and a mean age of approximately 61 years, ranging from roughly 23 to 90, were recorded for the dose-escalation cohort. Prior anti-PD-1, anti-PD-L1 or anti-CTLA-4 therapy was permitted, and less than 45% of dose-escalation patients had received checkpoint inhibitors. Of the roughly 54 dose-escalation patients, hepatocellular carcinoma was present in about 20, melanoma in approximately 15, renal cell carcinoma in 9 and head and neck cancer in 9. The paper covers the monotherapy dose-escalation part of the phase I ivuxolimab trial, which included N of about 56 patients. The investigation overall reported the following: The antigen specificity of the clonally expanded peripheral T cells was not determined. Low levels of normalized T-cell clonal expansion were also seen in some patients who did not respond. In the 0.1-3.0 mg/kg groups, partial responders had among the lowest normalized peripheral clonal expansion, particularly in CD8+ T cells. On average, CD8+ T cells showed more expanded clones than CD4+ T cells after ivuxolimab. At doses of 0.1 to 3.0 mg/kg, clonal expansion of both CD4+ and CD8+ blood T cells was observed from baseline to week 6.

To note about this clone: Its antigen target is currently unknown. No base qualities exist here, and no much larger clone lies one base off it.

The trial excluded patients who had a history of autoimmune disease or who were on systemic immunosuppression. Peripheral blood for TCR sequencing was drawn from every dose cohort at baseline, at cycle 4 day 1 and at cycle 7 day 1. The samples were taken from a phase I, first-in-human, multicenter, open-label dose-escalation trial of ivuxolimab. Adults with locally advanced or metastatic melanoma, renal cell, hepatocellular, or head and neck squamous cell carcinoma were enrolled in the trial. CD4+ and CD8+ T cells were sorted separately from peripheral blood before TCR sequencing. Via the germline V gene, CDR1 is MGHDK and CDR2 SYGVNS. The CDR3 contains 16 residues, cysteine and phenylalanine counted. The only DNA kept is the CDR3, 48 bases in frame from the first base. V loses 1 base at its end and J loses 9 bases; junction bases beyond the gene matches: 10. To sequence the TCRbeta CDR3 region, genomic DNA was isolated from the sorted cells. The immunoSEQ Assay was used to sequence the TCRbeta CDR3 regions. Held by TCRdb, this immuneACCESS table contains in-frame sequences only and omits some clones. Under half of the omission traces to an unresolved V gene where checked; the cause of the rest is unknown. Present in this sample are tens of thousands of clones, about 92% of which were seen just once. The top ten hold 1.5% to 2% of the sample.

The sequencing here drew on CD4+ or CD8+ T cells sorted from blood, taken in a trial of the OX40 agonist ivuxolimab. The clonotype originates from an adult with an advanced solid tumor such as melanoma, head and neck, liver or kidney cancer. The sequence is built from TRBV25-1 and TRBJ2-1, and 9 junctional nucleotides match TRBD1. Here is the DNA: TGTGCCAGCAGTGAATCGCCGGGACAGGGTAGAAGTGAGCAGTTCTTC. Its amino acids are CASSESPGQGRSEQFF. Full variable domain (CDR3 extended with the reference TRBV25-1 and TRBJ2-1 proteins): EADIYQTPRYLVIGTGKKITLECSQTMGHDKMYWYQQDPGMELHLIHYSYGVNSTEKGDLSSESTVSRIRTEHFPLTLESARPSHTSQYLCASSESPGQGRSEQFFGPGTRLTVL.